The 13 T cell receptor beta chains below all came from one sample that was sequenced in a study of Ad26.COV2.S vaccination and SARS-CoV-2 variants. The data were produced by immunoSEQ multiplex PCR, yet TCRdb's version contains in-frame clones alone and is incomplete. Of some 190,000 clones listed, roughly 87% are singletons. The specimen was peripheral blood, collected after recovery from COVID-19. These receptors originate from a human donor who had recovered from COVID-19.

The chain recombines TRBV4-1 with TRBJ1-4, with D hard to call. The germline V gene encodes CDR1 MGHRA and CDR2 YSYEKL. The CDR3 runs 17 residues. V was trimmed by 1 base and J by 0 bases, leaving 12 bases between them. The CDR3 nucleotides are TGCGCCAGCAGCCAAGGCGTCGCAGCTGCAACTAATGAAAAACTGTTTTTT. As protein: CASSQGVAAATNEKLFF.

This chain connects TRBV30 to TRBJ2-3; D uncertain. V was shortened by 4 bases and J by 3 bases, with 11 bases between the two germline ends. The CDR3 spans 13 residues. Germline-derived CDR1 and CDR2 are GTSNPN and SVGIG (reference sequence). The CDR3 reads CAWIRTSTDTQYF. The CDR3 DNA sequence: TGTGCCTGGATCAGGACCTCTACAGATACGCAGTATTTT.

The CDR3 sequence: CASNPPKVNYGYTF. The CDR3 DNA reads as TGTGCCAGCAACCCTCCGAAAGTCAACTATGGCTACACCTTC. This chain uses TRBV28 with TRBJ1-2; D gene unclear. The CDR3 runs to 14 residues. The V gene's germline CDR1 is MDHEN and CDR2 SYDVKM. The germline V and J ends were trimmed by 7 bases and 2 bases, with 14 bases remaining between them.

This clone showed up just a few times. The J gene is TRBJ1-5, the V gene TRBV7-9; D remains unclear. Germline lookup yields CDR1 SEHNR and CDR2 FQNEAQ (reference sequence). The CDR3 is 13 residues long. Trimming removed 3 bases from V and 7 bases from J, with 10 bases in between. The CDR3 protein is CASSLSASQPQHF. Written as DNA, the CDR3 is TGTGCCAGCAGCTTGTCCGCTTCACAGCCCCAGCATTTT. The variable domain in full, with the rest retrieved from reference TRBV7-9 and TRBJ1-5, is DTGVSQNPRHKITKRGQNVTFRCDPISEHNRLYWYRQTLGQGPEFLTYFQNEAQLEKSRLLSDRFSAERPKGSFSTLEIQRTEQGDSAMYLCASSLSASQPQHFGDGTRLSIL.

A single count supports this clone. The rearrangement links TRBV4-2 to TRBJ1-2; D gene unclear. Germline V CDR1 and CDR2: LGHNA, YNFKEQ. The CDR3 consists of 15 residues. V lost 0 bases to trimming and J lost 4 bases, with 12 bases between them. The CDR3 spells CASSQDMGRTYGYTF. CDR3 nucleotide sequence: TGTGCCAGCAGCCAAGATATGGGCAGAACCTATGGCTACACCTTC.

The rearrangement links TRBV5-6 to TRBJ1-1, with TRBD1 identical over 9 bases. Per germline, CDR1 SGHDT and CDR2 YYEEEE. Trimming cost V 3 bases and J 10 bases; bases outside gene matches: 4. The CDR3 contains 12 residues. The CDR3 loop reads CASSSTGGGAFF. The CDR3 DNA reads TGTGCCAGCAGCTCAACAGGGGGCGGAGCTTTCTTT. Filled out from reference TRBV5-6 and TRBJ1-1, the complete variable domain reads DAGVTQSPTHLIKTRGQQVTLRCSPKSGHDTVSWYQQALGQGPQFIFQYYEEEERQRGNFPDRFSGHQFPNYSSELNVNALLLGDSALYLCASSSTGGGAFFGQGTRLTVV.

The rearrangement uses TRBV5-1 and TRBJ2-3; 11 positions agree with TRBD2. Germline V gene data show CDR1 as SGHRS and CDR2 as YFSETQ. V dropped 6 bases and J dropped 5; count of bases not matched to a gene: 5. CDR3 length: 14 residues. This CDR3 reads CASKLAGARDTQYF. The CDR3, as DNA: TGCGCCAGCAAACTAGCGGGAGCCAGAGATACGCAGTATTTT. The full variable domain, its missing parts supplied by reference TRBV5-1 and TRBJ2-3, is KAGVTQTPRYLIKTRGQQVTLSCSPISGHRSVSWYQQTPGQGLQFLFEYFSETQRNKGNFPGRFSGRQFSNSRSEMNVSTLELGDSALYLCASKLAGARDTQYFGPGTRLTVL.

J is TRBJ1-1 and V is TRBV2; unclear D gene. The CDR3 has 11 residues. Germline CDR1 reads SNHLY; CDR2 reads FYNNEI. V was pared by 8 bases and J by 6 bases, with 10 bases between. In DNA, the CDR3 is TGTGCCAGCGACGAGGCCTCTGAAGCTTTCTTT. Amino acids: CASDEASEAFF.

This clone appeared once. This sample also contains other DNA sequences that code for the same CDR3. The chain links TRBV7-3 to TRBJ2-5; D is perhaps TRBD1 (6 bases). Trimming pared 5 bases from V and 5 bases from J, leaving 15 bases between. The CDR3 has 14 residues. From germline, CDR1 is SGHTA and CDR2 FQGTGA. The CDR3 DNA reads as TGTGCCAGCAGCCCCTCCAGGGGCGGGGAGACCCAGTACTTC. Its protein product is CASSPSRGGETQYF.

This clone turned up a few times. This chain joins TRBV7-9 and TRBJ1-3, with 7 positions matching TRBD1. From germline, CDR1 is SEHNR and CDR2 FQNEAQ (reference sequence). V shed 5 bases and J 4 bases; nucleotides not matched to a gene: 11. CDR3 length equals 16 residues. The CDR3 nucleotides read TGTGCCAGCAGCCCGCGGCCCACAGGGGCAGGAAACACCATATATTTT. This gives the protein CASSPRPTGAGNTIYF.

J is TRBJ1-5 and V is TRBV12-3 or TRBV12-4; D gene uncertain. V was clipped by 1 base and J by 6 bases, with 7 bases between them. CDR3 length: 13 amino acids. As DNA, the CDR3 is TGTGCCAGCAGTTTAGTAGTGGGTCAGCCCCAGCATTTT. Amino acids: CASSLVVGQPQHF.

The chain has TRBV27 and TRBJ2-1, with 9 bases aligning to TRBD1. V was clipped by 4 bases and J by 7 bases; unmatched bases: 8. This CDR3 spans 15 amino acids. The germline V gene has CDR1 MNHEY and CDR2 SMNVEV (reference sequence). As DNA, the CDR3 is TGTGCCAGCAGTTCGGACAGGGGCCGTAATAATGAGCAGTTCTTC. Residues: CASSSDRGRNNEQFF.

This clone was found a few times. The J gene is TRBJ2-2, the V gene TRBV11-1, with TRBD1 as a possible D gene (7 bases). The V end lost 1 base, the J end lost 6 bases, and 12 bases lay between the germline ends. This CDR3 has 15 residues. Germline CDR1 reads SGHAT; CDR2 reads FQDESV (reference sequence). CDR3 DNA: TGTGCCAGCAGCTTAGAATCCAGGGGGGCCGGGGAGCTGTTTTTT. Amino acid sequence: CASSLESRGAGELFF. Variable domain in full (rest from reference TRBV11-1 and TRBJ2-2): EAEVAQSPRYKITEKSQAVAFWCDPISGHATLYWYRQILGQGPELLVQFQDESVVDDSQLPKDRFSAERLKGVDSTLKIQPAELGDSAMYLCASSLESRGAGELFFGEGSRLTVL.